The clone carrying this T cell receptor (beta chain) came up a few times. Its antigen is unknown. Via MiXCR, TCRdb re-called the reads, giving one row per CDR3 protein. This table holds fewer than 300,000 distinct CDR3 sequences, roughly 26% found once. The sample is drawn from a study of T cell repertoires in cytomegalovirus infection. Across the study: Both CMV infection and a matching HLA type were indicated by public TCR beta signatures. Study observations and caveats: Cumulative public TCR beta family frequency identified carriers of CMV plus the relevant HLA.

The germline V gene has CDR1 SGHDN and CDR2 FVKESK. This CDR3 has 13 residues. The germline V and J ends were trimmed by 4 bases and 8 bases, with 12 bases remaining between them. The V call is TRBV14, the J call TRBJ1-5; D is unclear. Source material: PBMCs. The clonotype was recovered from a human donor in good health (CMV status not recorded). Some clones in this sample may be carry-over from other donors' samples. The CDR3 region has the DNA TGTGCCAGCAGCCGGGCAGTGTTGGAGCCCCAGCATTTT. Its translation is CASSRAVLEPQHF.